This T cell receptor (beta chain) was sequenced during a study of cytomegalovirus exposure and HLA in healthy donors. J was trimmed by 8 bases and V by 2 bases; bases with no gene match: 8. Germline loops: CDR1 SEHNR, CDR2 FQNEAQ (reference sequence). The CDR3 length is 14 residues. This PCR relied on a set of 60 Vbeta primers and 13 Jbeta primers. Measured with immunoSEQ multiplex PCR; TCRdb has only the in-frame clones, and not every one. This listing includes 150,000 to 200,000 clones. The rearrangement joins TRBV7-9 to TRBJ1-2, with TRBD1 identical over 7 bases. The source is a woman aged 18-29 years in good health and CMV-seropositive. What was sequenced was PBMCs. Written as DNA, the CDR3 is TGTGCCAGCAGCTTAATACAGGGGTCAGGCGGCTACACCTTC. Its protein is CASSLIQGSGGYTF.